Described below is a single T cell receptor (beta chain) sequence and its context. This entry is derived from a study of blood T cell repertoires in COVID-19. The CDR3 runs to 18 residues. The germline CDR1 and CDR2 sequences are SGHRS and YFSETQ. V shed 4 bases and J 3 bases; nucleotides not matched to a gene: 11. Assignment of participants to cohorts was predicated upon participant-reported clinical history. Profiled with immunoSEQ multiplex PCR; TCRdb holds only in-frame clones, not every one. The table records 150,000 to 200,000 clones, approximately 80% of them present only once. The TCR comes from a man aged 50-59 years who had recovered from COVID-19. V is TRBV5-1 and J is TRBJ1-3; 12 bases are a match to TRBD1. The sequenced sample was PBMCs or T cells enriched from blood (not recorded which). The CDR3 region is CASSLGTGGAAGGNTIYF. CDR3 nucleotides: TGCGCCAGCAGCCTGGGGACAGGGGGCGCAGCTGGTGGAAACACCATATATTTT.